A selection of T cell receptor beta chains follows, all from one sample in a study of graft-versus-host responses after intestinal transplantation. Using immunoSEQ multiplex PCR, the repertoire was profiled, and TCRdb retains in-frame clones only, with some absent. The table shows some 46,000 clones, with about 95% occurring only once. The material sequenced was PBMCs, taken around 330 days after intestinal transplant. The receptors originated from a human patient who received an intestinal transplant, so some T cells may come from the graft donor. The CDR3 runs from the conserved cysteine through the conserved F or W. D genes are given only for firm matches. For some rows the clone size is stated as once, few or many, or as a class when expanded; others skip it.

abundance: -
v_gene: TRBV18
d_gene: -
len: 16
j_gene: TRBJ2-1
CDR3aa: CASSPPGFYSYNEQFF
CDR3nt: TGTGCCAGCTCACCACCAGGGTTCTACTCCTACAATGAGCAGTTCTTC

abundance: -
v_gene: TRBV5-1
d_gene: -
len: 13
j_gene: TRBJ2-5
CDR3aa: CASRVRLQETQYF
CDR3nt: TGCGCCAGCAGGGTTCGGTTACAAGAGACCCAGTACTTC

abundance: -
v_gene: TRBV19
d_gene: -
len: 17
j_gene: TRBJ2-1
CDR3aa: CASSISSIGNSYNEQFF
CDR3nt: TGTGCCAGTAGTATTTCAAGTATTGGGAACTCCTACAATGAGCAGTTCTTC

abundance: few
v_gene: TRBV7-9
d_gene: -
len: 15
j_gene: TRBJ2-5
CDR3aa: CASSPYSGMEETQYF
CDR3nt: TGTGCCAGCAGCCCGTACTCGGGGATGGAGGAGACCCAGTACTTC

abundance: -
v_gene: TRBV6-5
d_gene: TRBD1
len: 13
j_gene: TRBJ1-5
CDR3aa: CASSEADRVAQHF
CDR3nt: TGTGCCAGCAGTGAAGCGGACAGGGTAGCCCAGCATTTT

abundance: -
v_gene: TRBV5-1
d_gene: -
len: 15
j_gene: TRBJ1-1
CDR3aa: CASSLEDFSNTEAFF
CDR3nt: TGCGCCAGCAGCTTGGAGGACTTTTCGAACACTGAAGCTTTCTTT

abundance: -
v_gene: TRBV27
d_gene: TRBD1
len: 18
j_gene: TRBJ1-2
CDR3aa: CASRFIGQGVFKHYGYTF
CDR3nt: TGTGCCAGCAGGTTTATTGGACAGGGGGTTTTTAAGCACTATGGCTACACCTTC

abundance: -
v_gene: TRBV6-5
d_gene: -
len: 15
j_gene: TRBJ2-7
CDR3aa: CASSYSLGFPYEQYF
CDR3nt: TGTGCCAGCAGTTACTCATTGGGTTTTCCCTACGAGCAGTACTTC

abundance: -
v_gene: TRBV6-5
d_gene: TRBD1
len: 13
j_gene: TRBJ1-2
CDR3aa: CASSPTGNYGYTF
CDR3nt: TGTGCCAGCAGCCCGACAGGGAACTATGGCTACACCTTC

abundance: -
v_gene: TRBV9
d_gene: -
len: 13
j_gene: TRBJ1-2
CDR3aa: CASSLTQGYGYTF
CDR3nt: TGTGCCAGCAGCTTGACACAGGGCTATGGCTACACCTTC

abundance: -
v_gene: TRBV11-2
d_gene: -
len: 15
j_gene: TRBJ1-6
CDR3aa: CASSPPGQTTSPLHF
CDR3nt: TGTGCCAGCAGCCCTCCCGGACAGACAACTTCACCCCTCCACTTT

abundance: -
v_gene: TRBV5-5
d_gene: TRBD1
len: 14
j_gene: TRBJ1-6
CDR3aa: CASSRDRNNSPLHF
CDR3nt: TGTGCCAGCAGCCGGGACAGAAATAATTCACCCCTCCACTTT

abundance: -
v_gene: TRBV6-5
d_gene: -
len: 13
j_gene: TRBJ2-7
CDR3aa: CASRPPGAYEQYF
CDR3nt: TGTGCCAGCAGACCGCCGGGAGCCTACGAGCAGTACTTC

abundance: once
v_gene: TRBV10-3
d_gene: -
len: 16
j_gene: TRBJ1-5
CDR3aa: CAISESNRLKRQPQHF
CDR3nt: TGTGCCATCAGTGAGTCGAACAGGCTAAAGCGTCAGCCCCAGCATTTT

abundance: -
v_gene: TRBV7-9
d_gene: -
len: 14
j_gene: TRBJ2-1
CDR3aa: CASSLAGADREQFF
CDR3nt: TGTGCCAGCAGCTTAGCGGGAGCCGACAGGGAGCAGTTCTTC

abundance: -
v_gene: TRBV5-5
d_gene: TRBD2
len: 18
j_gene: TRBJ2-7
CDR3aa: CASSSRGGGLAGAYEQYF
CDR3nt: TGTGCCAGCAGCTCCCGAGGGGGCGGACTAGCGGGTGCCTACGAGCAGTACTTC

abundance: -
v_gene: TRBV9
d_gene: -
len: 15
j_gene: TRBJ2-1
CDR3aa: CASSVTDGLWNEQFF
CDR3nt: TGTGCCAGCAGCGTCACGGACGGACTTTGGAATGAGCAGTTCTTC

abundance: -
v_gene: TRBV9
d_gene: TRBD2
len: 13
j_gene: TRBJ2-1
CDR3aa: CASSVGGRDEQFF
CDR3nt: TGTGCCAGCAGCGTCGGAGGGAGGGATGAGCAGTTCTTC

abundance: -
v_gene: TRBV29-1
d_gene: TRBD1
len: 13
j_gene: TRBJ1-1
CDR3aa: CSVEEGGTEEAFF
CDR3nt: TGCAGCGTTGAAGAGGGGGGGACAGAAGAAGCTTTCTTT

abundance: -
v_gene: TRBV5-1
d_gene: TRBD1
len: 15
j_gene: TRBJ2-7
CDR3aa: CASKRDRGVTYEQYF
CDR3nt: TGCGCCAGCAAGCGGGACAGGGGTGTTACGTACGAGCAGTACTTC

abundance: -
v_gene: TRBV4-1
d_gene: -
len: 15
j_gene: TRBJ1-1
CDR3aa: CASSQEGEWNTEAFF
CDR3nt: TGCGCCAGCAGCCAAGAGGGGGAGTGGAACACTGAAGCTTTCTTT

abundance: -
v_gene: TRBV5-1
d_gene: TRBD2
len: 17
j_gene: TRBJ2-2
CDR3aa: CASSLAGLAGGVRELFF
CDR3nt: TGCGCCAGCAGCTTGGCCGGACTAGCGGGAGGAGTCCGGGAGCTGTTTTTT

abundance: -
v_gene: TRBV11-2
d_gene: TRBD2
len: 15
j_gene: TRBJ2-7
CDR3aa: CASTDEGLAAYEQYF
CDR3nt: TGTGCCAGCACCGATGAAGGACTAGCGGCCTACGAGCAGTACTTC